This T cell receptor (beta chain) appears in the sequencing data of a study of early T cells in non-severe SARS-CoV-2 infection. Across the whole study: Sequenced bulk RNA came from whole blood that was unsorted, and chains were unpaired.

This CDR3 is 13 amino acids long. V shed 5 bases and J 4 bases; nucleotides not matched to a gene: 5. CDR1 and CDR2 (germline): DFQATT, SNEGSKA (reference sequence). Overall study findings and caveats: There was a bias toward anti-spike CD8 responses in VDJdb matching, which missed private and CD4 specificities.

In the library, individual cDNA molecules carried attached unique molecular identifiers. TCRdb passed the 5' RACE reads through MiXCR, listing each CDR3 protein once. The table shows roughly 60,000 distinct CDR3 sequences, with about 8% occurring only once. This clonotype has at least ten counts. Its antigen remains unidentified. The sequencing sample was made of whole blood. The receptor was isolated from an adult who was a healthcare worker with PCR-confirmed SARS-CoV-2 infection or an uninfected control (not recorded which). The chain is built from TRBV20-1 and TRBJ2-1; 7 bases map to TRBD1. The CDR3 DNA reads as TGCAGTGCTCCAAGGGACAGATACAATGAGCAGTTCTTC. It specifies CSAPRDRYNEQFF.